A single sample is the source of the 27 T cell receptor beta chains below, sequenced in a study of blood T cell repertoires in COVID-19 (dated by TCRdb to 2020 to 2021). Library preparation was by the immunoSEQ multiplex PCR assay. This is the immuneACCESS table as TCRdb keeps it, with only in-frame sequences that have V and J called. A part of the clones is gone; compared with another copy, unresolved V genes explain less than half, and the rest is unexplained. Recorded for this sample are under 80,000 clones; around 90% of them occurred a single time. Over 0.8% of the sample rests with the top ten. Specimen: peripheral blood. Every receptor here comes from a man aged 65 to 79 with acute or convalescent COVID-19.

The chain links TRBV7-8 to TRBJ2-7, with 10 bases identical to TRBD1. V shed 8 bases, J shed 4 bases, and the junction held 5 bases outside the gene matches. Germline V gene data show CDR1 as SGHVS and CDR2 as FQNEAQ. This CDR3 has 13 residues. The CDR3 DNA sequence: TGTGCCAGCGGCCGGACAGGGGGTTACGAGCAGTACTTC. Protein sequence: CASGRTGGYEQYF. The whole variable domain, filled in from reference TRBV7-8 and TRBJ2-7, reads GAGVSQSPRYKVAKRGQDVALRCDPISGHVSLFWYQQALGQGPEFLTYFQNEAQLDKSGLPSDRFFAERPEGSVSTLKIQRTQQEDSAVYLCASGRTGGYEQYFGPGTRLTVT.

J is TRBJ1-2 and V is TRBV11-2; 10 bases fit TRBD1. The CDR3 sequence is 14 residues long. J lost 7 bases, V lost 4 bases, and 6 bases had no gene match. Germline V CDR1 and CDR2: SGHAT, FQNNGV. The CDR3 DNA is TGTGCCAGCAGCTCGACGGGACAGGGGTTTGGCTACACCTTC. This codes for CASSSTGQGFGYTF.

The chain combines TRBV7-7 with TRBJ2-7, with D possibly TRBD1 on 6 matching bases. Trimming took off 5 bases at V and 2 bases at J, with 16 bases between the two ends. CDR3 length equals 15 residues. The germline CDR1 and CDR2 sequences are SSHAT and FNYEAQ (reference sequence). CDR3 nucleotides: TGTGCCAGCAGCCCACGAGGGGGAATAGCCTACGAGCAGTACTTC. Translation: CASSPRGGIAYEQYF.

This chain joins TRBV21-1 and TRBJ1-6. TRBV21-1 is assigned pseudogene status. The CDR3 has 12 amino acids. The CDR3 spells CASGSYNSPLHF. For the CDR3, the DNA is TGTGCCTCCGGCTCCTATAATTCACCCCTCCACTTT.

This clone has more than one count but fewer than ten. The chain combines TRBV7-8 with TRBJ1-5, with 7 positions matching TRBD1. The germline gives CDR1 SGHVS, CDR2 FQNEAQ. The CDR3 sequence is 15 residues long. The V gene end was trimmed by 1 base and the J gene end by 7 bases; junction bases not matched to a gene: 7. The CDR3 bases are TGTGCCAGCAGCTTAGTGGGGACAGCAAGACAGCCCCAGCATTTT. It encodes CASSLVGTARQPQHF.

In DNA, the CDR3 is TGTGCCAGCAGTCCACCAGAGCGGTACCCCTACGAGCAGTACTTC. Protein sequence: CASSPPERYPYEQYF. The V gene is TRBV6-5, the J gene TRBJ2-7; TRBD2 might be the D (5 bases). V lost 5 bases, J lost 2 bases, and 16 bases lay in between. Germline V gives CDR1 MNHEY, CDR2 SVGAGI. The CDR3 covers 15 residues.

The chain employs TRBV3-1 (or the pseudogene TRBV3-2) and TRBJ2-2; D unresolved. Trimming removed 4 bases from V and 13 bases from J, with 19 bases in between. There are 14 residues in the CDR3. The germline gives CDR1 LGHDT, CDR2 YNNKEL (reference sequence). The CDR3 loop reads CASSLARSRSVLFF. The CDR3 DNA sequence: TGTGCCAGCAGCCTAGCTCGGTCCCGTTCTGTGCTGTTTTTT.

The chain uses TRBV3-1 (or the pseudogene TRBV3-2) and TRBJ2-5; tentative D call: TRBD1 (5 bases). This CDR3 comprises 13 residues. Germline CDR1 and CDR2: LGHDT and YNNKEL (reference sequence). V lost 3 bases and J lost 5, with 10 bases in between. The chain's CDR3 is CASSHRTTETQYF. The CDR3 DNA sequence: TGTGCCAGCAGCCATAGGACAACGGAGACCCAGTACTTC.

In its sample, this clone was seen once. The chain combines TRBV12-3 or TRBV12-4 with TRBJ1-2, with D uncertain. Trimming shortened V by 1 base and J by 5 bases, and 8 bases separated the two germline ends. The CDR3 spans 13 residues. Here the CDR3 reads CASSLGGRYGYTF. The CDR3 region has the DNA TGTGCCAGCAGTTTAGGCGGGAGATATGGCTACACCTTC.

The chain couples TRBV6-2 or TRBV6-3 to TRBJ1-4; no clear D. The V gene's germline CDR1 is MNHEY and CDR2 SVGEGT. The germline V and J ends were trimmed by 6 bases and 1 base, with 18 bases remaining between them. The CDR3 loop spans 17 amino acids. The CDR3 DNA follows: TGTGCCAGCAGCTCTCCTATCACAGAGAGAACTAATGAAAAACTGTTTTTT. Encoded protein: CASSSPITERTNEKLFF.

The chain uses TRBV3-1 (or the pseudogene TRBV3-2) and TRBJ1-1; 8 bases map to TRBD1. The CDR3 contains 11 residues. Germline loops: CDR1 LGHDT, CDR2 YNNKEL (reference sequence). V dropped 2 bases and J dropped 12; count of bases not matched to a gene: 2. CDR3 residues: CASSQQGATFF. As DNA, the CDR3 is TGTGCCAGCAGCCAACAGGGGGCAACTTTCTTT.

This clone was detected only once. The rearrangement joins TRBV28 to TRBJ2-1; no definite D call. Germline-derived CDR1 and CDR2 are MDHEN and SYDVKM. The CDR3 is 13 amino acids. Between the trimmed V and J ends, which lost 5 bases and 10 bases, there was a span of 15 bases. Here the CDR3 DNA reads TGTGCCAGCAGTCCCCTTCCTCGTCAGGAGCAGTTCTTC. It encodes CASSPLPRQEQFF.

The count of this clone is one. The chain carries TRBV9 and TRBJ1-2; 10 positions agree with TRBD1. Looked up from germline, CDR1 is SGDLS and CDR2 is YYNGEE. Unmatched junction bases numbered 3, after V lost 3 bases and J lost 7 bases. This CDR3 comprises 13 residues. DNA of the CDR3: TGTGCCAGCAGCGAGGGACAGGGGCTTGGCTACACCTTC. Its translation is CASSEGQGLGYTF.

J is TRBJ1-2 and V is TRBV12-5; 7 bases map to TRBD1. The CDR3 has 16 amino acids. In germline, CDR1 is LGHNT, CDR2 FRNRAP. J was trimmed by 2 bases and V by 3 bases; bases with no gene match: 9. The CDR3 here is CASGFPPGQLNYGYTF. For the CDR3, the DNA is TGTGCTAGTGGTTTTCCCCCGGGACAGTTGAACTATGGCTACACCTTC.

The chain uses TRBV5-1 and TRBJ1-3, with D possibly TRBD1 on 5 matching bases. Germline CDR1 is SGHRS and CDR2 is YFSETQ. The V gene lost 4 bases and the J gene lost 4 bases, with 18 bases spanning the gap. The CDR3 runs to 16 residues. The CDR3 loop is CASSGSFGGGGNTIYF. Written as DNA, the CDR3 is TGCGCCAGCAGCGGATCCTTCGGGGGGGGAGGAAACACCATATATTTT.

A note on this clone: The same CDR3 also results from other DNA sequences found in this sample. The chain recombines TRBV18 with TRBJ1-5; maybe TRBD1 (5 bases). The CDR3 loop spans 14 amino acids. Per germline, CDR1 KGHSH and CDR2 LQKENI. Trimming pared 2 bases from V and 0 bases from J, leaving 5 bases between. CDR3 nucleotide sequence: TGTGCCAGCTCACCAGACAGTAGCAATCAGCCCCAGCATTTT. Its translation is CASSPDSSNQPQHF.

Written as DNA, the CDR3 is TGTGCCAGCAGCCCTCGGGTTAGCACAGATACGCAGTATTTT. It specifies CASSPRVSTDTQYF. The chain couples TRBV11-3 to TRBJ2-3; D not resolved. Germline V lookup: CDR1 SGHNT, CDR2 YENEEA. There are 14 residues in the CDR3. V was cut by 5 bases and J by 0 bases, with 9 bases left in between. Supplemented by reference TRBV11-3 and TRBJ2-3, the full variable domain reads EAGVVQSPRYKIIEKKQPVAFWCNPISGHNTLYWYLQNLGQGPELLIRYENEEAVDDSQLPKDRFSAERLKGVDSTLKIQPAELGDSAVYLCASSPRVSTDTQYFGPGTRLTVL.

The chain uses TRBV15 and TRBJ1-2; 8 bases line up with TRBD1. The V gene end was trimmed by 3 bases and the J gene end by 2 bases; junction bases not matched to a gene: 2. The CDR3 totals 14 residues. Per germline, CDR1 LNHNV and CDR2 YYDKDF (reference sequence). The CDR3 sequence: CATSRGQVNYGYTF. The CDR3 nucleotides are TGTGCCACCAGCAGGGGACAGGTAAACTATGGCTACACCTTC.

The chain links TRBV3-1 (or the pseudogene TRBV3-2) to TRBJ1-6; D not resolved. There are 14 residues in the CDR3. Germline lookup yields CDR1 LGHDT and CDR2 YNNKEL (reference sequence). V lost 2 bases and J lost 10, with 12 bases in between. CDR3 nucleotide sequence: TGTGCCAGCAGCCAACAGCGAGAGTACTCACCCCTCCACTTT. Translation: CASSQQREYSPLHF.

The chain joins TRBV19 to TRBJ2-3; D remains unclear. This CDR3 is built from 12 residues. CDR1 and CDR2 from the germline V gene are LNHDA and SQIVND (reference sequence). The ends were cut back, 5 bases at V and 5 bases at J, with 8 bases in the middle. The CDR3, as DNA: TGTGCCAGTAGTCCCTCGGGAGATACGCAGTATTTT. Its translation is CASSPSGDTQYF.

The chain links TRBV3-1 (or the pseudogene TRBV3-2) to TRBJ1-1; D possibly corresponds to TRBD1 (5 bases). The CDR3 contains 17 residues. V gave up 4 bases and J gave up 0 bases, with 18 bases separating them. Looked up from germline, CDR1 is LGHDT and CDR2 is YNNKEL (reference sequence). DNA for the CDR3: TGTGCCAGCAGCCCAAGGGGTGGGCAATTGATGAACACTGAAGCTTTCTTT. Translating it yields CASSPRGGQLMNTEAFF.

The chain uses TRBV7-3 and TRBJ2-1; tentatively, D is TRBD2 (6 bases). V shed 3 bases and J shed 7 bases, with 13 bases lying between them. Per the germline V gene, CDR1 is SGHTA and CDR2 is FQGTGA. CDR3 size: 14 residues. The CDR3 coding sequence is TGTGCCAGCAGCTTTACGGGAGAGTTGAATGAGCAGTTCTTC. Amino acids: CASSFTGELNEQFF. The entire variable domain, with the rest obtained from reference TRBV7-3 and TRBJ2-1, is as follows: GAGVSQTPSNKVTEKGKYVELRCDPISGHTALYWYRQSLGQGPEFLIYFQGTGAADDSGLPNDRFFAVRPEGSVSTLKIQRTERGDSAVYLCASSFTGELNEQFFGPGTRLTVL.

In this sample, this clone turned up once. The chain employs TRBV11-3 and TRBJ2-2, with D unclear. Trimming left V 2 bases short and J 1 base short, with 2 bases between. The CDR3 sequence is 13 residues long. CDR1 SGHNT and CDR2 YENEEA come from the germline V gene. The CDR3 reads CASSLQNTGELFF. Written as DNA, the CDR3 is TGTGCCAGCAGCTTACAGAACACCGGGGAGCTGTTTTTT. Variable domain in full (rest from reference TRBV11-3 and TRBJ2-2): EAGVVQSPRYKIIEKKQPVAFWCNPISGHNTLYWYLQNLGQGPELLIRYENEEAVDDSQLPKDRFSAERLKGVDSTLKIQPAELGDSAVYLCASSLQNTGELFFGEGSRLTVL.

Of note for this clone: Other DNA sequences in this specimen translate into the identical CDR3. J is TRBJ2-2 and V is TRBV7-2; 7 bases agree with TRBD2. The V segment lost 4 bases and the J segment 2 bases; nucleotides outside the gene matches: 1. CDR1 and CDR2 from the germline V gene are SGHTA and FQGNSA. This CDR3 has 14 amino acids. CDR3 amino acids: CASSWEGNTGELFF. DNA of the CDR3: TGTGCCAGCAGCTGGGAGGGTAACACCGGGGAGCTGTTTTTT.

CDR3 bases: TGCAGCGTTGAGGGTCAGGGTGTCGGGGGACTGTTTTTT. Amino acids: CSVEGQGVGGLFF. V is TRBV29-1 and J is TRBJ1-4; a weak D match, TRBD1 (5 bases). Trimming removed 3 bases at V and 13 bases at J, with 18 bases between. Germline V gene data show CDR1 as SQVTM and CDR2 as ANQGSEA. The CDR3 has 13 amino acids. Based on the CDR3 plus reference TRBV29-1 and TRBJ1-4, the full variable domain is SAVISQKPSRDICQRGTSLTIQCQVDSQVTMMFWYRQQPGQSLTLIATANQGSEATYESGFVIDKFPISRPNLTFSTLTVSNMSPEDSSIYLCSVEGQGVGGLFFGSGTQLSVL.

The V and J genes are TRBV3-1 (or the pseudogene TRBV3-2) and TRBJ2-5; no clear D gene. Per germline, CDR1 LGHDT and CDR2 YNNKEL (reference sequence). Trimming stripped 4 bases from V and 1 base from J, with 13 bases between. CDR3 size: 15 residues. The CDR3 region has the DNA TGTGCCAGCAGCCCCAAACGACTGTTCCAAGAGACCCAGTACTTC. The encoded protein is CASSPKRLFQETQYF.

This chain links TRBV9 with TRBJ2-2; a weak D match, TRBD2 (7 bases). Germline V lookup: CDR1 SGDLS, CDR2 YYNGEE. The V gene lost 1 base and the J gene lost 4 bases, with 11 bases spanning the gap. The CDR3 runs 15 residues. CDR3 nucleotide sequence: TGTGCCAGCAGCGTACGGGGGGCGATCACCGGGGAGCTGTTTTTT. This encodes CASSVRGAITGELFF.